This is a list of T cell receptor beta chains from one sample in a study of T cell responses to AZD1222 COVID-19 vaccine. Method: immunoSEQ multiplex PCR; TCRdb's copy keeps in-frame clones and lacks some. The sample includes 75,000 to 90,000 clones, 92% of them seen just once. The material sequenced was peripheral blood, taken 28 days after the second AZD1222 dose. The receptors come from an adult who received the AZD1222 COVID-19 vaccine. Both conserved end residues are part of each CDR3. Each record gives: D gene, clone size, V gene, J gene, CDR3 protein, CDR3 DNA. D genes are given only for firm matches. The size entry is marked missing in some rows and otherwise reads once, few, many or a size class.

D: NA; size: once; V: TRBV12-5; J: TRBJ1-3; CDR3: CASGLAGLSGNTIYF; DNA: TGTGCTAGTGGTTTGGCCGGTCTCTCTGGAAACACCATATATTTT
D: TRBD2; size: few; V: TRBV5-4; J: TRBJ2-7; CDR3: CASSPGTSGRLEQYF; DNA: TGTGCCAGCAGCCCGGGGACTAGCGGGAGGCTCGAGCAGTACTTC
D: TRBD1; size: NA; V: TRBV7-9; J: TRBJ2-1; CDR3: CASSPEGTGRASYNEQFF; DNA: TGTGCCAGCAGCCCGGAGGGGACAGGTCGAGCATCCTACAATGAGCAGTTCTTC
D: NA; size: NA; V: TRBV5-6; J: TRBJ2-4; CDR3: CASSLAAMWNIQYF; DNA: TGTGCCAGCAGCTTGGCCGCGATGTGGAACATTCAGTACTTC
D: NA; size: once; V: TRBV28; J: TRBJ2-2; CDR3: CASSLSLLADTNTGELFF; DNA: TGTGCCAGCAGTTTAAGTTTACTCGCGGATACGAACACCGGGGAGCTGTTTTTT
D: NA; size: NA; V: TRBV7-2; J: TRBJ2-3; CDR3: CASSLVVDPSTDTQYF; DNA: TGTGCCAGCAGCTTAGTTGTGGACCCAAGCACAGATACGCAGTATTTT
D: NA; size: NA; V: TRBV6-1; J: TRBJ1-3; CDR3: CASSEPTRGRFGNTIYF; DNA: TGTGCCAGCAGTGAACCCACCCGGGGAAGGTTCGGAAACACCATATATTTT
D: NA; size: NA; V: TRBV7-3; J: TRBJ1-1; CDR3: CASSPIPPFGGAMNTEAFF; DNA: TGTGCCAGCAGCCCGATTCCCCCGTTCGGGGGCGCGATGAACACTGAAGCTTTCTTT
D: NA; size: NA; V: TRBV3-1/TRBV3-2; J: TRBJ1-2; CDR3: CASSQEEDAPGYGYTF; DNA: TGTGCCAGCAGCCAAGAAGAGGACGCCCCGGGATATGGCTACACCTTC
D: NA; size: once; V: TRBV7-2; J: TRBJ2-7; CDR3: CASSIQVLVAYEQYF; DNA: TGTGCCAGCAGCATTCAAGTCTTGGTGGCCTACGAGCAGTACTTC
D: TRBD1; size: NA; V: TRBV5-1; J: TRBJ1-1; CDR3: CASSQGTAGIAEAFF; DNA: TGCGCCAGCAGCCAGGGGACAGCAGGTATCGCTGAAGCTTTCTTT
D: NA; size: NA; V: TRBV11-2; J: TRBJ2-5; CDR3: CASSRLGGLAGSRETQYF; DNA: TGTGCCAGCAGCCGCTTAGGGGGTCTGGCAGGGTCGAGGGAGACCCAGTACTTC
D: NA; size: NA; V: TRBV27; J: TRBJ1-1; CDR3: CASSLQGEDTEAFF; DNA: TGTGCCAGCAGTCTACAGGGAGAGGACACTGAAGCTTTCTTT
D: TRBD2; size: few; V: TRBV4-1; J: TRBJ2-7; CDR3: CASSQGLAGPFYEQYF; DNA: TGCGCCAGCAGCCAGGGGCTAGCGGGACCATTTTACGAGCAGTACTTC
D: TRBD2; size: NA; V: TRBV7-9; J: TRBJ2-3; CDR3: CASSLGFAGGTDTQYF; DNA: TGTGCCAGCAGCCTCGGATTTGCGGGAGGCACAGATACGCAGTATTTT
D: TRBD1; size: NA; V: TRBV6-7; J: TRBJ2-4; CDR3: CATTKADRAQAKNIQYF; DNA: TGTGCCACCACCAAGGCGGACAGGGCTCAAGCCAAAAACATTCAGTACTTC
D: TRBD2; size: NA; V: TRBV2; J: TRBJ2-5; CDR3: CASSLTSGQETQYF; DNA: TGTGCCAGCAGTTTGACTAGCGGACAAGAGACCCAGTACTTC
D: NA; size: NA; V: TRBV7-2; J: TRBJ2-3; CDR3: CASSLALGGTALGTDTQYF; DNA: TGTGCCAGCAGCTTAGCCCTCGGCGGGACCGCTCTGGGCACAGATACGCAGTATTTT
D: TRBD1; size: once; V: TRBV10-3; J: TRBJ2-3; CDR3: CAIGTDSVTDTQYF; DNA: TGTGCCATAGGGACAGACAGCGTCACAGATACGCAGTATTTT
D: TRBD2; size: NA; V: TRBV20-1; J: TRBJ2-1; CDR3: CSASPGLAIKNEQFF; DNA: TGCAGTGCTAGTCCGGGACTAGCGATCAAGAATGAGCAGTTCTTC
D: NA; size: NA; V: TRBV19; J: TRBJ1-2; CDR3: CASSIGEVNYGYTF; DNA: TGTGCCAGTAGTATAGGGGAGGTTAACTATGGCTACACCTTC
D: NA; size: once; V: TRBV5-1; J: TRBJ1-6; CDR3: CASSWGSGPLHF; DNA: TGCGCCAGCAGCTGGGGTAGTGGACCCCTCCACTTT
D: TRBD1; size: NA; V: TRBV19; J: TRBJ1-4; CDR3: CASTPFTGGAELFF; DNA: TGTGCCAGTACCCCTTTCACAGGGGGCGCGGAACTGTTTTTT
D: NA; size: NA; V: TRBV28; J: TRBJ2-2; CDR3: CASSSGYTGELFF; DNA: TGTGCCAGCAGTTCAGGGTACACCGGGGAGCTGTTTTTT
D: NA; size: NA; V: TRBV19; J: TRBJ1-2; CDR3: CASSPHLNYGYTF; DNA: TGTGCCAGTAGTCCTCATCTTAACTATGGCTACACCTTC
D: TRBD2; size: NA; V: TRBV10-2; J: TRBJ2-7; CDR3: CASSPGLAGQTYEQYF; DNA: TGCGCCAGCAGTCCGGGACTAGCGGGACAAACCTACGAGCAGTACTTC
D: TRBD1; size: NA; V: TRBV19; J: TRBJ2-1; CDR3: CASRTGTGEVNEQFF; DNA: TGTGCCAGTAGGACCGGGACAGGGGAGGTCAATGAGCAGTTCTTC
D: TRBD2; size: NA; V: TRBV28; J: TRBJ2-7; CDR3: CAISPLLAGSFQYF; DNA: TGTGCCATCTCCCCCTTGCTAGCGGGAAGCTTTCAGTACTTC
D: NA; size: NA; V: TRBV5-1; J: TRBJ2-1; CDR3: CASIPILSLDPHNEQFF; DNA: TGCGCCAGCATCCCCATTTTGAGCCTCGATCCTCACAATGAGCAGTTCTTC
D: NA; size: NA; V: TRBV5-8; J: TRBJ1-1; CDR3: CASSPATGAFF; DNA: TGTGCCAGCAGCCCGGCTACAGGAGCTTTCTTT
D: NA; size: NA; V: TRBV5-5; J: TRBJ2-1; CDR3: CASSLGPGSDNEQFF; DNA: TGTGCCAGCAGCTTGGGCCCGGGCTCAGACAATGAGCAGTTCTTC
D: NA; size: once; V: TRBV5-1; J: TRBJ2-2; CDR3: CASLPGGGTPTGELFF; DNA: TGCGCCAGCCTTCCTGGGGGCGGGACCCCCACCGGGGAGCTGTTTTTT
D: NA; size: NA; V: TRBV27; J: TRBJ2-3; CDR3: CASGTRLRPDTQYF; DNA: TGTGCCAGCGGCACGAGGCTGAGACCAGATACGCAGTATTTT
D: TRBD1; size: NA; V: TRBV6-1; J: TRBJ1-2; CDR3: CASSEAQGVYGYTF; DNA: TGTGCCAGCAGTGAAGCGCAGGGGGTCTATGGCTACACCTTC
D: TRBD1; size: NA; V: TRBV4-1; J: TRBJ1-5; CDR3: CASSQVQGDNQPQHF; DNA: TGCGCCAGCAGCCAAGTACAGGGGGACAATCAGCCCCAGCATTTT
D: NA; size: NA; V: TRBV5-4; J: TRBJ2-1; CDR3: CASTTGASEVNEQFF; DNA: TGTGCCAGCACCACCGGGGCTAGCGAGGTTAATGAGCAGTTCTTC
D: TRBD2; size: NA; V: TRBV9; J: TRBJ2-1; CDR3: CASSVAAGVDGNEQFF; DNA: TGTGCCAGCAGCGTAGCAGCGGGGGTGGACGGCAATGAGCAGTTCTTC
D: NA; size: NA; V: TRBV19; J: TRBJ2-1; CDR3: CASSIFQESYNEQFF; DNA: TGTGCCAGTAGTATCTTTCAGGAGTCCTACAATGAGCAGTTCTTC
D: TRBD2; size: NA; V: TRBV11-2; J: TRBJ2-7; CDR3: CASSLGSGRTPYEQYF; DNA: TGTGCCAGCAGCTTAGGGAGCGGGAGGACCCCCTACGAGCAGTACTTC
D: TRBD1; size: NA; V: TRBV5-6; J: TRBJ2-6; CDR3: CASSSMTGSISGANVLTF; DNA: TGTGCCAGCAGCTCGATGACAGGGAGTATCTCTGGGGCCAACGTCCTGACTTTC